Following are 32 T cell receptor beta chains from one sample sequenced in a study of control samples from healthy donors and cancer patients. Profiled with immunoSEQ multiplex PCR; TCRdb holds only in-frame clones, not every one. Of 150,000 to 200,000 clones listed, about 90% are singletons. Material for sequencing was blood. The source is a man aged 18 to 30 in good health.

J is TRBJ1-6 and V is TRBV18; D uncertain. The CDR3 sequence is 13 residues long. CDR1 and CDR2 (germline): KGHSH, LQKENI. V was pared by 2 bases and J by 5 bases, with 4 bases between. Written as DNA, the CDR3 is TGTGCCAGCTCACCAGGGGATAATTCACCCCTCCACTTT. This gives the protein CASSPGDNSPLHF. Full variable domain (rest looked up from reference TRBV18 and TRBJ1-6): NAGVMQNPRHLVRRRGQEARLRCSPMKGHSHVYWYRQLPEEGLKFMVYLQKENIIDESGMPKERFSAEFPKEGPSILRIQQVVRGDSAAYFCASSPGDNSPLHFGNGTRLTVT.

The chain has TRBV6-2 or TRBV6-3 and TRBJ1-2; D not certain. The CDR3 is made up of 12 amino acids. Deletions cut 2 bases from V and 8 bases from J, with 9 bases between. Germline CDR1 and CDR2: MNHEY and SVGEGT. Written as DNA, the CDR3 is TGTGCCAGCAGTTACCCCGAGAGCGGCTACACCTTC. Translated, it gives CASSYPESGYTF.

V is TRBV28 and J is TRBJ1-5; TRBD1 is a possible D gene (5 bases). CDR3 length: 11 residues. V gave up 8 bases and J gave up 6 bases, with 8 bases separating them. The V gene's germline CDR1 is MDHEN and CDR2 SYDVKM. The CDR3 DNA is TGTGCCAGCCTCGGGGCTCAGCCCCAGCATTTT. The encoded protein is CASLGAQPQHF.

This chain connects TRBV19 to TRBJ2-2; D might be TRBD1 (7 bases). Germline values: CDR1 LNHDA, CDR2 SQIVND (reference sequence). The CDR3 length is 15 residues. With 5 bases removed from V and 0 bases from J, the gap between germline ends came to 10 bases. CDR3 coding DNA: TGTGCCAGTAGTGCGGGACAGACGAACACCGGGGAGCTGTTTTTT. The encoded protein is CASSAGQTNTGELFF.

CDR3 amino acids: CASSPDLPQETQYF. For the CDR3, the DNA is TGTGCCAGCAGCCCGGACTTACCACAAGAGACCCAGTACTTC. This chain links TRBV3-1 (or the pseudogene TRBV3-2) with TRBJ2-5; tentatively, D is TRBD2 (5 bases). Germline V gene lookup returns CDR1 LGHDT and CDR2 YNNKEL (reference sequence). This CDR3 comprises 14 residues. Trimming left V 4 bases short and J 2 bases short, with 11 bases between.

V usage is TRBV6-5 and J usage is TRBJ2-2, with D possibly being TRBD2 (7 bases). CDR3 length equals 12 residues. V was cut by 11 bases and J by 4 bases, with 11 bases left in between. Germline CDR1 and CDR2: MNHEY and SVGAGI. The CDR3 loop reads CAARGATGELFF. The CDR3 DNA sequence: TGTGCCGCACGGGGGGCCACCGGGGAGCTGTTTTTT.

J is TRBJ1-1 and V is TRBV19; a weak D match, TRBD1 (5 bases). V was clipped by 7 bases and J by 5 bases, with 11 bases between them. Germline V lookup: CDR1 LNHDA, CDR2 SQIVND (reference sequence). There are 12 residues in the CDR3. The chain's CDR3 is CASTQGGTEAFF. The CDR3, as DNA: TGTGCCAGTACCCAGGGCGGGACTGAAGCTTTCTTT.

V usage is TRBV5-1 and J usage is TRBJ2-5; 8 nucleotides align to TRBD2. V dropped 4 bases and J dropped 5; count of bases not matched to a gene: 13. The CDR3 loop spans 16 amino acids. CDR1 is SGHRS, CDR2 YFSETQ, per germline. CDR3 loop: CASSQMTSAPRETQYF. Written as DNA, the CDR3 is TGCGCCAGCAGCCAAATGACTAGCGCACCCAGGGAGACCCAGTACTTC.

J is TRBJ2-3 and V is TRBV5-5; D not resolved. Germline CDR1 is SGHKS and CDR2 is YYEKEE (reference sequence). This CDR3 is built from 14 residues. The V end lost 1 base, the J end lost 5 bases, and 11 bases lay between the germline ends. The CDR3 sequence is CASSLSGVGDTQYF. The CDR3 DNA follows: TGTGCCAGCAGCTTGTCCGGTGTTGGAGATACGCAGTATTTT.

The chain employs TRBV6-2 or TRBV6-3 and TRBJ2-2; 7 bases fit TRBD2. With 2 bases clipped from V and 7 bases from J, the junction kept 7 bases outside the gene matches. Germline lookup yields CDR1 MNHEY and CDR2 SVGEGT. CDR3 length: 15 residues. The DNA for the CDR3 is TGTGCCAGCAGTTACGGGAGGGTCGGAGGCGGGGAGCTGTTTTTT. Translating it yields CASSYGRVGGGELFF.

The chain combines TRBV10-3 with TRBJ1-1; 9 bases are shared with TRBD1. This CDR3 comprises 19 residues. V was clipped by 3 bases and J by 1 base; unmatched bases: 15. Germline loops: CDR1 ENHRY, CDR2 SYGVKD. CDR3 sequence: CAISDHLDRGWGRNTEAFF. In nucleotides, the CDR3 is TGTGCCATCAGTGATCATTTGGACAGGGGATGGGGGAGGAACACTGAAGCTTTCTTT.

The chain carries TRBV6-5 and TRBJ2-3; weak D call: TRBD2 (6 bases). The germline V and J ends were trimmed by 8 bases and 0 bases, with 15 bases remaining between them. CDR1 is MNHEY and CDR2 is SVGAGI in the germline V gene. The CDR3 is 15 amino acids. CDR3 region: CASRLGGPSTDTQYF. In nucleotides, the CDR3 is TGTGCCAGCCGCCTCGGGGGTCCGAGCACAGATACGCAGTATTTT.

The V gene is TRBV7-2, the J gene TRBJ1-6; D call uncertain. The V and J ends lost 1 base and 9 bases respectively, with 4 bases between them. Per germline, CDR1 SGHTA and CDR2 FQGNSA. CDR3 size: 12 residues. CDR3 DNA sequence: TGTGCCAGCAGCTTAGTAGGTTCACCCCTCCACTTT. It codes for CASSLVGSPLHF.

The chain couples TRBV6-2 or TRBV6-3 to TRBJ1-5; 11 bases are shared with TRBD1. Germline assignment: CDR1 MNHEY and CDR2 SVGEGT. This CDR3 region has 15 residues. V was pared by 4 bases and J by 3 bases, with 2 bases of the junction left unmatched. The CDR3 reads CASSSGQGANQPQHF. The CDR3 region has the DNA TGTGCCAGCAGTTCCGGACAGGGGGCCAATCAGCCCCAGCATTTT.

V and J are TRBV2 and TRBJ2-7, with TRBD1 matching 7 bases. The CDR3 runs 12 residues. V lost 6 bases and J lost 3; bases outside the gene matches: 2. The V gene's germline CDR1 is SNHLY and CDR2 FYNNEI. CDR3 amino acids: CASRGDSYEQYF. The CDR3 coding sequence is TGTGCCAGCAGGGGGGACAGCTACGAGCAGTACTTC.

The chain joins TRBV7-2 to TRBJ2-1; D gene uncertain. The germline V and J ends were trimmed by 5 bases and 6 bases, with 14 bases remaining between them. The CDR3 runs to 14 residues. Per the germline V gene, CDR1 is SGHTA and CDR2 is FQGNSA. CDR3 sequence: CASSRRYRGNEQFF. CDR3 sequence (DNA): TGTGCCAGCAGCCGCCGGTATCGAGGCAATGAGCAGTTCTTC.

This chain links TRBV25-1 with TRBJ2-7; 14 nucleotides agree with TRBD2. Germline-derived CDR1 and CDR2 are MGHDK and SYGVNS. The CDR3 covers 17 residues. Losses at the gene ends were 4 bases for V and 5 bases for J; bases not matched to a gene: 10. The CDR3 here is CASSAFRTSGGPHEQYF. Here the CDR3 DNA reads TGTGCCAGCAGTGCCTTCCGGACTAGCGGGGGGCCCCACGAGCAGTACTTC.

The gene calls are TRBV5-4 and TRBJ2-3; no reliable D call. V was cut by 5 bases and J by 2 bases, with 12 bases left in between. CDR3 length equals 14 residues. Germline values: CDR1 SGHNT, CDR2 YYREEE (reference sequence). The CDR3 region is CASRRPGYTDTQYF. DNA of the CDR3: TGTGCCAGCAGACGCCCGGGCTACACAGATACGCAGTATTTT. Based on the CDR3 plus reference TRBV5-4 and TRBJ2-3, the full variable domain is ETGVTQSPTHLIKTRGQQVTLRCSSQSGHNTVSWYQQALGQGPQFIFQYYREEENGRGNFPPRFSGLQFPNYSSELNVNALELDDSALYLCASRRPGYTDTQYFGPGTRLTVL.

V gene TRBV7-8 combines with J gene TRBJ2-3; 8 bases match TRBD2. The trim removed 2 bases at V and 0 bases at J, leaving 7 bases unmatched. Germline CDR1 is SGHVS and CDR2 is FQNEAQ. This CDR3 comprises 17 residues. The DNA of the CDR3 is TGTGCCAGCAGCTTAACCCGGGGGGGATCTAGCACAGATACGCAGTATTTT. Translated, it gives CASSLTRGGSSTDTQYF.

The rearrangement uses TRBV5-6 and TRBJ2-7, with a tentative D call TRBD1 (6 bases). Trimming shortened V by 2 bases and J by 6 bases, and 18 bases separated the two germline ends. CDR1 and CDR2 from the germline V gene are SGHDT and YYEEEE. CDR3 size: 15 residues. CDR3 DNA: TGTGCCAGCAGCTTCGGGCCCAAACAGGGCAGCGAGCAGTACTTC. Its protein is CASSFGPKQGSEQYF.

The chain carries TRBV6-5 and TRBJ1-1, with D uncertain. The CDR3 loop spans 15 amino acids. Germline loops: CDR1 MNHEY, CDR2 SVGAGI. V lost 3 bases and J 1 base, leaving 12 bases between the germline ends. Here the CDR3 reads CASSYRSGGNTEAFF. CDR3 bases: TGTGCCAGCAGTTATCGATCCGGAGGGAACACTGAAGCTTTCTTT.

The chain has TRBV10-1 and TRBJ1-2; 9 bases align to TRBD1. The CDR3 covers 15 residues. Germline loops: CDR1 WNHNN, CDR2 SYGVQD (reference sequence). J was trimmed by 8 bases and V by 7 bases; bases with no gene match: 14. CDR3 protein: CASKLTGGAREGYTF. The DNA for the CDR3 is TGCGCCAGCAAACTCACAGGGGGCGCAAGGGAAGGCTACACCTTC.

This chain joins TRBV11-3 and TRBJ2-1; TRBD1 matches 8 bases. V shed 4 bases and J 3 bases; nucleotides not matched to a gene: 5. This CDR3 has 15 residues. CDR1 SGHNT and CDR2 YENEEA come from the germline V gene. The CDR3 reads CASSSGGRGYNEQFF. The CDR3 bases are TGTGCCAGCAGCTCAGGGGGCAGGGGCTACAATGAGCAGTTCTTC.

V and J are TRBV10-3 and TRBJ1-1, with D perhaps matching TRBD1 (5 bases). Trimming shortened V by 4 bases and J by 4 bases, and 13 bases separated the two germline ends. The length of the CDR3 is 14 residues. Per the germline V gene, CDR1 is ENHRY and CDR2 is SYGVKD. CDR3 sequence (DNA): TGTGCCATCAGTGCTGGGACCGAGAGCACTGAAGCTTTCTTT. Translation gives CAISAGTESTEAFF.

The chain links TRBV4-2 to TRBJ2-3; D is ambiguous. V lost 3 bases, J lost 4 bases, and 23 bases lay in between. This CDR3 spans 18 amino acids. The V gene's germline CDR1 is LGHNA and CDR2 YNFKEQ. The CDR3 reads CASSQRPGGQTGADTQYF. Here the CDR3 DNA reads TGTGCCAGCAGCCAGCGCCCCGGTGGGCAGACGGGCGCAGATACGCAGTATTTT.

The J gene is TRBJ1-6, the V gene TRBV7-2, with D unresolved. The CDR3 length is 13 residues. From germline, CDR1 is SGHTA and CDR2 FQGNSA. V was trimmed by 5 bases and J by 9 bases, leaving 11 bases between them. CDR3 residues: CASSLSLVSPLHF. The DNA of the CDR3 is TGTGCCAGCAGCCTGAGTCTGGTTTCACCCCTCCACTTT.

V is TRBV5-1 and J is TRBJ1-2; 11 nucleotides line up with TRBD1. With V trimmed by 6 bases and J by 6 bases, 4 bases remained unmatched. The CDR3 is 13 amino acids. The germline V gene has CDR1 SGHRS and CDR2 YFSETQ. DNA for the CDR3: TGCGCCAGCACCCGGGACAGGGGGGATGGCTACACCTTC. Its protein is CASTRDRGDGYTF.

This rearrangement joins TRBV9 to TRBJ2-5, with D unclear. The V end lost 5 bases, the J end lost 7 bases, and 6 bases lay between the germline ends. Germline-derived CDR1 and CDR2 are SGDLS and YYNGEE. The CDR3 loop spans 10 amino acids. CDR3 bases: TGTGCCAGCAGTAACACGACCCAGTACTTC. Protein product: CASSNTTQYF.

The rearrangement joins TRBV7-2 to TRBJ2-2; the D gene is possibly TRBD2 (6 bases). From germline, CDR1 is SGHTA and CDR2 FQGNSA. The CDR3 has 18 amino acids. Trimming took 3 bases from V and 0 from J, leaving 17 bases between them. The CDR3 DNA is TGTGCCAGCAGCTTTCGACTAGTGAACTCCGCGAACACCGGGGAGCTGTTTTTT. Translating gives CASSFRLVNSANTGELFF.

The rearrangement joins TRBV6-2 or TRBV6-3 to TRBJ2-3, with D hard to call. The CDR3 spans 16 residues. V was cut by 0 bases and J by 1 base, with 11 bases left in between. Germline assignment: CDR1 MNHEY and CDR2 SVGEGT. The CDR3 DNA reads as TGTGCCAGCAGTTACTCGTTTGGAGAGGGCACAGATACGCAGTATTTT. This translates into CASSYSFGEGTDTQYF.

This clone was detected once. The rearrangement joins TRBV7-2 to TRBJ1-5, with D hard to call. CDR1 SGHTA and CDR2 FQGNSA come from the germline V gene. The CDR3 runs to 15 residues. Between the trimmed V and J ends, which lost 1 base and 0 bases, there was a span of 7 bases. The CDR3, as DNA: TGTGCCAGCAGCTTAGGACGGCCTAGCAATCAGCCCCAGCATTTT. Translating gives CASSLGRPSNQPQHF.

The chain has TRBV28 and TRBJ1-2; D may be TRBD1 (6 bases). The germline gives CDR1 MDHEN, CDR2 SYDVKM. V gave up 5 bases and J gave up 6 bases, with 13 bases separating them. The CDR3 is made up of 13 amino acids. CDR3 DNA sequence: TGTGCCAGCAGTCTCAGGGGAAGAAATGGCTACACCTTC. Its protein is CASSLRGRNGYTF.